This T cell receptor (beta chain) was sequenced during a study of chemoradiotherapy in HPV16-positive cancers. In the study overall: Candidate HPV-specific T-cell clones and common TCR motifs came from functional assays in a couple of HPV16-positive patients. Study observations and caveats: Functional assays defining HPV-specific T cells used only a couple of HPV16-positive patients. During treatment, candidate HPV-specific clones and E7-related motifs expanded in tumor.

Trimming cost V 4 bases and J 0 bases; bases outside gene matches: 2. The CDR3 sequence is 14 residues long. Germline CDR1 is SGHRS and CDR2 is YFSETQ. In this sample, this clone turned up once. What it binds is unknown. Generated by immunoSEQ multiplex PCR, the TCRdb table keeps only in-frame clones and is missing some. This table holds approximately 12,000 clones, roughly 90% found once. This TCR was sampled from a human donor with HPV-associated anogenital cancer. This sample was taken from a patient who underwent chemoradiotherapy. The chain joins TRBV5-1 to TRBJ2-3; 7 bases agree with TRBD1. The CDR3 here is CASSRDSSTDTQYF. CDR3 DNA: TGCGCCAGCAGCAGGGACAGTAGCACAGATACGCAGTATTTT.